The clone carrying this TCR beta chain was counted between two and nine times. This sample was included in a study of OX40 agonist ivuxolimab in advanced cancers. Across the study: Patients with hepatocellular carcinoma, melanoma, renal cell or head and neck cancer made up the dose-escalation patients.

The CDR3 is 12 amino acids. From germline, CDR1 is MGHRA and CDR2 YSYEKL. Losses at the gene ends were 4 bases for V and 8 bases for J; bases not matched to a gene: 2. Sequenced by immunoSEQ multiplex PCR; TCRdb stores in-frame clones only, minus some. Of tens of thousands of clones in the sample, about 92% are singletons; the top ten hold roughly 13%. V gene TRBV4-1 combines with J gene TRBJ1-1, with TRBD1 matching 9 bases. The TCR sequence derives from an adult with an advanced solid tumor such as melanoma, head and neck, liver or kidney cancer. The sample was CD4+ or CD8+ T cells sorted from blood, taken in a trial of the OX40 agonist ivuxolimab. The CDR3 DNA sequence: TGCGCCAGCAGCCTAGGGACAGGGGAAGCTTTCTTT. It codes for CASSLGTGEAFF.